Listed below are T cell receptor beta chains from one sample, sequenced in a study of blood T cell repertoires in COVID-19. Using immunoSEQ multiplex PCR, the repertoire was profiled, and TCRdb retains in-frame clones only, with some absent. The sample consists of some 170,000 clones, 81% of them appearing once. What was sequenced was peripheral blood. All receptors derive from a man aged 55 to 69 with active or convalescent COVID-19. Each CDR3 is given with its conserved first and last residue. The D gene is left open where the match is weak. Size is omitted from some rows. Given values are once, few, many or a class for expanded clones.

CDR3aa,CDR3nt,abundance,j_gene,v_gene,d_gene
CASMPGGIRTDTEAFF,TGCGCCAGCATGCCAGGGGGGATAAGGACGGACACTGAAGCTTTCTTT,NA,TRBJ1-1,TRBV10-1,TRBD1
CASSLGQGGLAGELFF,TGTGCCAGCAGCCTCGGACAGGGTGGTCTCGCCGGGGAGCTGTTTTTT,once,TRBJ2-2,TRBV7-2,TRBD1
CASSIRDSNSPLHF,TGTGCCAGTAGTATACGGGACAGCAATTCACCCCTCCACTTT,NA,TRBJ1-6,TRBV19,TRBD1
CSASRGLHNEQFF,TGCAGTGCTAGTAGGGGACTCCACAATGAGCAGTTCTTC,once,TRBJ2-1,TRBV20-1,NA
CASSHCAPKTGTGELFF,TGCGCCAGCAGTCATTGCGCGCCGAAGACAGGGACCGGGGAGCTGTTTTTT,NA,TRBJ2-2,TRBV23-1,TRBD1
CASSPDRAGGYTF,TGTGCCAGCAGCCCGGACAGGGCAGGTGGCTACACCTTC,NA,TRBJ1-2,TRBV6-6,TRBD1
CASSARGGRSNQPQHF,TGTGCCAGCAGCGCCCGGGGAGGACGTAGCAATCAGCCCCAGCATTTT,once,TRBJ1-5,TRBV13,NA
CASSQELRRVNTEAFF,TGCGCCAGCAGCCAAGAATTAAGGAGGGTGAACACTGAAGCTTTCTTT,NA,TRBJ1-1,TRBV4-1,NA
CASSHRVDIQYF,TGTGCCAGCAGCCACAGGGTAGACATTCAGTACTTC,NA,TRBJ2-4,TRBV11-2,NA
CSVEGRGKTEAFF,TGCAGCGTTGAGGGCAGGGGGAAAACTGAAGCTTTCTTT,NA,TRBJ1-1,TRBV29-1,TRBD1
CASSFRLAGRETQYF,TGTGCCAGCAGCTTTCGGCTAGCCGGGCGGGAGACCCAGTACTTC,NA,TRBJ2-5,TRBV5-4,NA
CASRGRRDNEKLFF,TGTGCCAGCAGGGGGCGGCGGGATAATGAAAAACTGTTTTTT,NA,TRBJ1-4,TRBV6-5,NA
CASSPRTSGGAGEQFF,TGTGCCAGCAGCCCGCGAACTAGCGGGGGGGCTGGTGAGCAGTTCTTC,NA,TRBJ2-1,TRBV7-9,TRBD2
CASSLSGAPFYEQYF,TGTGCCAGCAGCTTAAGTGGGGCCCCATTCTACGAGCAGTACTTC,NA,TRBJ2-7,TRBV7-6,NA
CASSLRLVGGELFF,TGTGCCAGCAGCCTACGACTAGTGGGCGGGGAGCTGTTTTTT,few,TRBJ2-2,TRBV7-2,NA
CASSLETGFEQYF,TGTGCCAGCAGTTTAGAAACAGGGTTCGAGCAGTACTTC,NA,TRBJ2-7,TRBV12-3/TRBV12-4,NA
CATNGGLTIGNTIYF,TGTGCCACAAACGGAGGGCTAACAATTGGAAACACCATATATTTT,NA,TRBJ1-3,TRBV6-5,NA
CASSLVPGLSSYEQYF,TGCGCCAGCAGCTTGGTCCCAGGGCTGAGCTCCTACGAGCAGTACTTC,NA,TRBJ2-7,TRBV5-1,NA
CASSLLAGGFSGNTIYF,TGTGCCAGCAGCTTGTTAGCAGGGGGATTCTCTGGAAACACCATATATTTT,NA,TRBJ1-3,TRBV5-6,TRBD1
CASSRQENTEAFF,TGTGCCAGCAGCAGACAGGAGAACACTGAAGCTTTCTTT,NA,TRBJ1-1,TRBV6-5,NA
CASRGVSNQPQHF,TGTGCCAGCAGAGGGGTAAGCAATCAGCCCCAGCATTTT,NA,TRBJ1-5,TRBV28,NA
CASSQGLQNEKLFF,TGTGCCAGCAGCCAAGGGTTACAGAATGAAAAACTGTTTTTT,NA,TRBJ1-4,TRBV3-1/TRBV3-2,NA
CASSGPLTGKNTEAFF,TGTGCCAGCAGTGGGCCTTTGACAGGGAAGAACACTGAAGCTTTCTTT,NA,TRBJ1-1,TRBV2,TRBD1
CASRRDRAHEQYF,TGTGCCAGCAGGCGGGACAGGGCACACGAGCAGTACTTC,NA,TRBJ2-7,TRBV3-1/TRBV3-2,TRBD1
CASSRVRGHDYEQYF,TGCGCCAGCAGTCGGGTTAGGGGACACGACTACGAGCAGTACTTC,NA,TRBJ2-7,TRBV23-1,NA
CASSLGGTTSTDTQYF,TGTGCCAGCAGCTTAGGAGGGACAACTAGCACAGATACGCAGTATTTT,NA,TRBJ2-3,TRBV7-8,NA
CASSSAGRSSYEQYF,TGTGCCAGCAGTTCCGCGGGACGGAGCTCCTACGAGCAGTACTTC,NA,TRBJ2-7,TRBV5-4,NA
CASSLDRGQGYGYTF,TGTGCCAGCAGCTTGGACAGGGGGCAAGGCTATGGCTACACCTTC,NA,TRBJ1-2,TRBV7-2,TRBD1
CASSELHRDEQFF,TGTGCCAGCAGCGAACTTCACAGGGATGAGCAGTTCTTC,NA,TRBJ2-1,TRBV9,NA
CASSETPGHPNYGYTF,TGTGCCAGCAGTGAGACCCCGGGACATCCTAACTATGGCTACACCTTC,NA,TRBJ1-2,TRBV6-2/TRBV6-3,NA
CASRARGGQKNYGYTF,TGTGCCAGTAGAGCCCGTGGCGGACAGAAGAACTATGGCTACACCTTC,NA,TRBJ1-2,TRBV19,NA
CATTVGGNTEAFF,TGTGCCACCACCGTGGGAGGGAACACTGAAGCTTTCTTT,NA,TRBJ1-1,TRBV6-5,NA
CASSKGVNTEAFF,TGTGCCAGCTCCAAGGGAGTCAACACTGAAGCTTTCTTT,NA,TRBJ1-1,TRBV18,NA
CASSLRLAGVYNEQFF,TGTGCCAGCAGCCTCAGACTAGCGGGCGTTTACAATGAGCAGTTCTTC,NA,TRBJ2-1,TRBV11-2,TRBD2
CASSEQGVDSPLHF,TGTGCCAGCAGTGAACAGGGGGTGGATTCACCCCTCCACTTT,NA,TRBJ1-6,TRBV2,TRBD1
CASSGQGAGSEAFF,TGTGCCAGTAGTGGACAGGGGGCTGGGTCTGAAGCTTTCTTT,NA,TRBJ1-1,TRBV19,TRBD1
CASSQEGQNRNQPQHF,TGCGCCAGCAGCCAAGAGGGACAGAATCGCAATCAGCCCCAGCATTTT,few,TRBJ1-5,TRBV4-1,TRBD1
CASSRGTVNEKLFF,TGTGCCAGCAGCCGGGGGACGGTAAATGAAAAACTGTTTTTT,NA,TRBJ1-4,TRBV5-6,NA
CASSPLVGNTIYF,TGTGCCAGCTCACCCCTCGTCGGAAACACCATATATTTT,few,TRBJ1-3,TRBV18,NA
CASKDIAKNIQYF,TGTGCCAGTAAAGACATAGCCAAAAACATTCAGTACTTC,NA,TRBJ2-4,TRBV6-5,NA
CASRRNPGSNQPQHF,TGTGCCAGCAGGAGGAACCCAGGGAGCAATCAGCCCCAGCATTTT,NA,TRBJ1-5,TRBV5-8,NA
CASSSGQGNSPLHF,TGTGCCAGCAGTTCGGGACAGGGCAATTCACCCCTCCACTTT,NA,TRBJ1-6,TRBV28,TRBD1
CASSYSRLSGNTIYF,TGTGCCAGCAGTTACTCGAGGCTATCTGGAAACACCATATATTTT,NA,TRBJ1-3,TRBV6-2/TRBV6-3,NA
CAITEYPPITTQGNTEAFF,TGTGCCATCACCGAGTACCCTCCCATTACCACACAGGGGAACACTGAAGCTTTCTTT,few,TRBJ1-1,TRBV10-3,NA
CASSADRGLINEQFF,TGTGCCAGCAGCGCGGACAGGGGGCTTATCAATGAGCAGTTCTTC,once,TRBJ2-1,TRBV7-8,TRBD1
CASSLAGDSNQPQHF,TGCGCCAGCAGCTTGGCAGGGGATAGCAATCAGCCCCAGCATTTT,NA,TRBJ1-5,TRBV5-1,NA
CASTAGVSNEQFF,TGCGCCAGCACGGCGGGAGTAAGCAATGAGCAGTTCTTC,NA,TRBJ2-1,TRBV10-2,TRBD2
CASSLRLAGQETQYF,TGTGCCAGCAGCTTACGGCTAGCGGGACAAGAGACCCAGTACTTC,NA,TRBJ2-5,TRBV5-4,TRBD2
CASSRDRNYGYTF,TGTGCCAGCAGCCGTGACAGGAACTATGGCTACACCTTC,NA,TRBJ1-2,TRBV7-2,NA
CASSLEMGGGSQPQHF,TGTGCCAGCAGCTTAGAGATGGGGGGGGGCAGTCAGCCCCAGCATTTT,NA,TRBJ1-5,TRBV7-2,NA
CASSLSTGTGGHSQFF,TGTGCCAGCAGCTTATCCACTGGGACAGGAGGGCATTCACAGTTCTTC,NA,TRBJ2-1,TRBV11-1,TRBD1
CASSLGTGPYQPQHF,TGTGCCAGCAGCTTAGGAACAGGGCCGTATCAGCCCCAGCATTTT,NA,TRBJ1-5,TRBV7-2,NA
CASSRRDVQETQYF,TGTGCCAGCTCACGGAGGGACGTCCAAGAGACCCAGTACTTC,NA,TRBJ2-5,TRBV18,NA